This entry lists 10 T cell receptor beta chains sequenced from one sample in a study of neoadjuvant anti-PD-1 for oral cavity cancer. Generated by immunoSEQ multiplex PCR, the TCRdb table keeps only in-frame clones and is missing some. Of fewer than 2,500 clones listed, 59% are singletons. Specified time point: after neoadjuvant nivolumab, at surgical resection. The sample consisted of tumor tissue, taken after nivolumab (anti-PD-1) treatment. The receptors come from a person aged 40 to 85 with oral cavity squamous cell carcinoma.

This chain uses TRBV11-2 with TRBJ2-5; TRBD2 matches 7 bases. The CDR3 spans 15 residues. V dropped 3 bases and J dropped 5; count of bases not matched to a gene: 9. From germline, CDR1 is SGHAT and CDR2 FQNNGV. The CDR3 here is CASSFKGLRGETQYF. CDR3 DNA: TGTGCCAGCAGCTTTAAAGGCTTGCGGGGGGAGACCCAGTACTTC.

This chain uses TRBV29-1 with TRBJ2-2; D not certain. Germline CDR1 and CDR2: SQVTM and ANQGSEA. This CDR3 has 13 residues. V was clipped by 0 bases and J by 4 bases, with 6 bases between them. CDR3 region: CSVEDWSTGELFF. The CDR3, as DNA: TGCAGCGTTGAAGACTGGAGCACCGGGGAGCTGTTTTTT.

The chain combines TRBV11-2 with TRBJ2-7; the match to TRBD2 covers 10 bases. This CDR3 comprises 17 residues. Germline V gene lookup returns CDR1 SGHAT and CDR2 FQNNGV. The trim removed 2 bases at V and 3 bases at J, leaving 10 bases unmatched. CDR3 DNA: TGTGCCAGCAGCTTAAGCTCGTCTAGCGGGAGATTCTACGAGCAGTACTTC. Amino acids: CASSLSSSSGRFYEQYF.

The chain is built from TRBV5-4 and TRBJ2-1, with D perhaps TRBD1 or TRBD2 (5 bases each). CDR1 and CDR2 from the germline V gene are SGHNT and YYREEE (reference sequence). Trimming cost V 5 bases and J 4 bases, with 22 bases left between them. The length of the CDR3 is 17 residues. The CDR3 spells CASSPDPGRALYNEQFF. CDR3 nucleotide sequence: TGTGCCAGCAGTCCTGACCCGGGGCGCGCGTTATACAATGAGCAGTTCTTC.

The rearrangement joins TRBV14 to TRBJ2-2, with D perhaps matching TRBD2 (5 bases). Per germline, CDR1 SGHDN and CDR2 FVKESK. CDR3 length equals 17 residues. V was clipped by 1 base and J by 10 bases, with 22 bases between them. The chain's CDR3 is CASSQGAGIPPSEELFF. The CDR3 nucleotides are TGTGCCAGCAGCCAAGGCGCCGGGATTCCCCCCTCCGAGGAGCTGTTTTTT.

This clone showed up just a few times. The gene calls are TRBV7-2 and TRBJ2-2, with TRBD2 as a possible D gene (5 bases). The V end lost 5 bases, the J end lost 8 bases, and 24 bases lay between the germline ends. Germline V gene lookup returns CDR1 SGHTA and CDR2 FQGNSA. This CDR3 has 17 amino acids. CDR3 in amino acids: CASSRQAFSEGLGELFF. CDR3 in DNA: TGTGCCAGCAGCCGTCAGGCCTTCAGCGAGGGCTTGGGGGAGCTGTTTTTT.

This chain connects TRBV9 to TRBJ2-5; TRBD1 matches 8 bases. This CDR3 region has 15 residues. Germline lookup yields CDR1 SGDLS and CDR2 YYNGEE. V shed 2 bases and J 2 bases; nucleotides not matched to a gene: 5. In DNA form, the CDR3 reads TGTGCCAGCAGCGTTGGACAGGGTAATCAAGAGACCCAGTACTTC. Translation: CASSVGQGNQETQYF. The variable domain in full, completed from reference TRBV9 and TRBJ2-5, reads DSGVTQTPKHLITATGQRVTLRCSPRSGDLSVYWYQQSLDQGLQFLIQYYNGEERAKGNILERFSAQQFPDLHSELNLSSLELGDSALYFCASSVGQGNQETQYFGPGTRLLVL.

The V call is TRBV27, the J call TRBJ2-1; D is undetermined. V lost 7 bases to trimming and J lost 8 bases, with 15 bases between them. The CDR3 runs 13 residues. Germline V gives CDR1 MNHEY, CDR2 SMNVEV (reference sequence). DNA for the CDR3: TGTGCCAGCAACCCGATAGGGAATTATGAGCAGTTCTTC. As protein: CASNPIGNYEQFF.

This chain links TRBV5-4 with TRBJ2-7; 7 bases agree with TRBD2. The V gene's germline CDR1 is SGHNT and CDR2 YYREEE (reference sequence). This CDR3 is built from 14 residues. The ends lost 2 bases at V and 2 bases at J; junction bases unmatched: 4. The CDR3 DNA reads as TGTGCCAGCAGCTTATCACTAGCGACCTACGAGCAGTACTTC. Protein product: CASSLSLATYEQYF.

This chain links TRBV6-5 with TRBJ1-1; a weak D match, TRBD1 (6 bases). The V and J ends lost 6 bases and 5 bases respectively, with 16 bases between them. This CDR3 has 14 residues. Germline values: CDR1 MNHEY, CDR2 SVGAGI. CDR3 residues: CASSYHREGTEAFF. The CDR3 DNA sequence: TGTGCCAGCAGCTACCACAGGGAGGGGACTGAAGCTTTCTTT.